This paragraph reports one TCR beta chain. This sample is part of a study of blood T cell repertoires in COVID-19. Study-wide background: The United States, Italy and Spain were the sources of the acute and convalescent COVID-19 samples.

The study counted Cohort 3 donors as recovered given two negative PCRs, clearance, or symptom resolution. Profiling relied on immunoSEQ multiplex PCR, and the TCRdb table lists in-frame clones only, not all of them. The table shows some 350,000 clones, with more than 80% occurring only once. This sequence originates from a man between 18 and 35 years old who had recovered from COVID-19. The sequenced sample was PBMCs or T cells enriched from blood (not recorded which).

The CDR3 sequence is CASSIDSNRAREAFF. The CDR3 DNA reads as TGTGCCAGTAGTATAGACTCTAACAGGGCTCGGGAAGCTTTCTTT. The J gene is TRBJ1-1, the V gene TRBV19, with D possibly matching TRBD1 (6 bases). CDR1 is LNHDA, CDR2 SQIVND, per germline (reference sequence). Between the trimmed V and J ends, which lost 0 bases and 8 bases, there was a span of 16 bases. The CDR3 length is 15 residues.